The T cell receptor (beta chain) under discussion was sequenced for a study of kidney transplant recipient with SARS-CoV-2 infection. As for this clonotype: A much larger clone differs by one base, so this may be a read error.

The length of the CDR3 is 15 residues. Germline lookup yields CDR1 DFQATT and CDR2 SNEGSKA (reference sequence). TCRdb used MiXCR to reprocess the reads, holding one entry per CDR3 protein. The sample lists 200,000 to 250,000 distinct CDR3 sequences, more than 25% occurring once. The chain joins TRBV20-1 to TRBJ1-5; 7 bases line up with TRBD1. The sample was a blood sample, taken at baseline and on roughly day 120 from a kidney transplant recipient. The clonotype was recovered from a male patient aged 25-45 years who had COVID-19 and was a kidney transplant recipient. The graft donor may have given rise to some T cells. CDR3 DNA: TGCAGTGCTAGAAAAAAACAGGGGTCCGATCAGTCCCAGCATTTT. It specifies CSARKKQGSDQSQHF.